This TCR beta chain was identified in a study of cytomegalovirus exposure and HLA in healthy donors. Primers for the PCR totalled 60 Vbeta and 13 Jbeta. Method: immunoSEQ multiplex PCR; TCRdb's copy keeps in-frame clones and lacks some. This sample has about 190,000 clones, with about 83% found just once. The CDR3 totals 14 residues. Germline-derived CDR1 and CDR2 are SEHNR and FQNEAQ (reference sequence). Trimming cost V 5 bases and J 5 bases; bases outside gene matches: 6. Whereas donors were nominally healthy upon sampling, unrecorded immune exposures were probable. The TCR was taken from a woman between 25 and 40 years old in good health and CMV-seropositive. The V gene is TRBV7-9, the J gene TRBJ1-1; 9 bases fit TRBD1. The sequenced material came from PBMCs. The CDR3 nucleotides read TGTGCCAGCAGCAAGACAGGGGGGGGGACTGAAGCTTTCTTT. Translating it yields CASSKTGGGTEAFF.